Detailed here is one T cell receptor (beta chain). What it recognizes is unknown. The data stem from a study of OX40 agonist ivuxolimab in advanced cancers. Study-wide results and limits: Blood T cells, both CD4+ and CD8+, expanded clonally by week 6 at 0.1 to 3.0 mg/kg.

The protocol was immunoSEQ multiplex PCR, while the TCRdb copy is restricted to in-frame clones and leaves out a portion. This sample has about 93,000 clones; about 91% occur once, and the top ten carry around 0.5%. Germline V gene data show CDR1 as SGHRS and CDR2 as YFSETQ. Trimming took 4 bases from V and 1 from J, leaving 14 bases between them. The CDR3 has 16 amino acids. The chain joins TRBV5-1 to TRBJ2-2; D may correspond to TRBD1 or TRBD2 (5 bases each). Sequences were derived from CD4+ or CD8+ T cells sorted from blood, sampled in a trial of the OX40 agonist ivuxolimab. The TCR was taken from an adult with an advanced solid tumor such as melanoma, head and neck, liver or kidney cancer. CDR3 in amino acids: CASSATGTQNTGELFF. The CDR3 DNA follows: TGCGCCAGCAGCGCGACCGGGACCCAGAACACCGGGGAGCTGTTTTTT.